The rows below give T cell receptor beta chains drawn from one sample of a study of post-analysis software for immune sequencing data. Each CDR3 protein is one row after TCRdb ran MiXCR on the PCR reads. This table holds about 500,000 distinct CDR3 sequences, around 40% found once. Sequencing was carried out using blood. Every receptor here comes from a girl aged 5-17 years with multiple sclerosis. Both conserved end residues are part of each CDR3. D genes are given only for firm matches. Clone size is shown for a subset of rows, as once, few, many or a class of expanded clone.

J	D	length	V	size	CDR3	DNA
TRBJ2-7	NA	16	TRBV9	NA	CASSVSKYGGNYEQYF	TGTGCCAGCAGCGTATCTAAGTACGGGGGTAACTACGAGCAGTACTTC
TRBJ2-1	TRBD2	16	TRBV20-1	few	CSASAFTSGDHNEQFF	TGCAGTGCTAGTGCCTTTACTAGCGGAGACCACAATGAGCAGTTCTTC
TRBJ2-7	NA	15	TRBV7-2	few	CASSLVQDLTYEQYF	TGTGCCAGCAGCTTAGTGCAGGACTTAACCTACGAGCAGTACTTC
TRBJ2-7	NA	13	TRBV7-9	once	CASRPGQNYEQYF	TGTGCCAGCCGCCCCGGACAGAACTACGAGCAGTACTTC
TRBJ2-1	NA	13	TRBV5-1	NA	CASSLASTNEQFF	TGCGCCAGCAGCTTGGCCAGCACCAATGAGCAGTTCTTC
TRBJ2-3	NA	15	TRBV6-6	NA	CASSSPEDATDTQYF	TGTGCCAGCAGTTCCCCTGAAGATGCCACAGATACGCAGTATTTT
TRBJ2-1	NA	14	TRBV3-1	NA	CASSHTGLKNEQFF	TGTGCCAGCAGCCATACAGGGCTTAAGAATGAGCAGTTCTTC
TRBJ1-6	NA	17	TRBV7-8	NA	CASSFLSVLGRDSPLHF	TGTGCCAGCAGCTTTCTTAGCGTCTTAGGGCGGGATTCACCCCTCCACTTT
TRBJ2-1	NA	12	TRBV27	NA	CASRGDFNEQFF	TGTGCCAGCAGGGGGGATTTCAATGAGCAGTTCTTC
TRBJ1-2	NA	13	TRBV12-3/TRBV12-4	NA	CASSLGSLYGYTF	TGTGCCAGCAGTTTAGGCAGTCTCTATGGCTACACCTTC
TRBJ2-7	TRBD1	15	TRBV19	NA	CASSPTGQVYYEQYF	TGTGCCAGTAGTCCCACGGGACAGGTTTACTACGAGCAGTACTTC
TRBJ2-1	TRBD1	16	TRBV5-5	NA	CASSLDPGGGYNEQFF	TGTGCCAGCAGCTTGGACCCAGGGGGTGGCTACAATGAGCAGTTCTTC
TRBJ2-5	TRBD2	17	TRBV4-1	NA	CASSQSPAGGPQETQYF	TGCGCCAGCAGCCAATCCCCAGCGGGGGGCCCCCAAGAGACCCAGTACTTC
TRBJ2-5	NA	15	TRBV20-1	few	CSARVEAGAQETQYF	TGCAGTGCTAGAGTTGAAGCGGGTGCCCAAGAGACCCAGTACTTC
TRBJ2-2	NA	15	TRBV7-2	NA	CASSFGTQNTGELFF	TGTGCCAGCAGCTTCGGGACCCAGAACACCGGGGAGCTGTTTTTT
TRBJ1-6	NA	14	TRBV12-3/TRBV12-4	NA	CASSKPTGASPLHF	TGTGCCAGCAGTAAACCGACAGGCGCCTCACCCCTCCACTTT
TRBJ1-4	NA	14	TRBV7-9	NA	CASSLAGAWEKLFF	TGTGCCAGCAGCTTAGCGGGGGCTTGGGAAAAACTGTTTTTT
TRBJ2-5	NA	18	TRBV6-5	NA	CASSYSISGLWQVLTQYF	TGTGCCAGCAGTTACTCGATTTCGGGACTGTGGCAGGTACTGACCCAGTACTTC
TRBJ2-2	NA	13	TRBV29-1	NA	CSVVRENTGELFF	TGCAGCGTGGTCAGGGAGAACACCGGGGAGCTGTTTTTT
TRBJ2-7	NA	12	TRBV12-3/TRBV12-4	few	CASSFGTTEQYF	TGTGCCAGCAGTTTCGGGACAACCGAGCAGTACTTC
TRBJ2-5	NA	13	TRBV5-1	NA	CASSWDNQETQYF	TGCGCCAGCAGCTGGGACAATCAAGAGACCCAGTACTTC
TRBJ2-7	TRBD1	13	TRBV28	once	CASSFDRGPEQYF	TGTGCCAGCAGTTTTGACAGGGGGCCCGAGCAGTACTTC
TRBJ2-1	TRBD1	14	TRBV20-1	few	CSAMDRGPYNEQFF	TGCAGTGCTATGGACAGGGGACCATACAATGAGCAGTTCTTC
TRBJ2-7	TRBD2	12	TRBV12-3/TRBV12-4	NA	CASRTRGDEQYF	TGTGCCAGCAGGACTCGGGGGGACGAGCAGTACTTC
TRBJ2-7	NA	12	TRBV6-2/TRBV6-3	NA	CASSSKSYEQYF	TGTGCCAGCAGCTCCAAGTCCTACGAGCAGTACTTC
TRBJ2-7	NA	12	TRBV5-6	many	CASRPGTGEQYF	TGTGCCAGCAGACCCGGGACGGGGGAGCAGTACTTC
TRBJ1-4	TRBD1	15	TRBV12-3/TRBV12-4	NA	CASSLDRGREEKLFF	TGTGCCAGCAGTTTAGACAGGGGGCGAGAAGAAAAACTGTTTTTT
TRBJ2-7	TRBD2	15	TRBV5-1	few	CASSMGLAGMYEQYF	TGCGCCAGCAGCATGGGACTAGCGGGAATGTACGAGCAGTACTTC
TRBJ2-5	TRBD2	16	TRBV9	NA	CASSPGAASGTHEQYF	TGTGCCAGCAGCCCCGGCGCGGCTAGCGGGACCCATGAGCAGTACTTC
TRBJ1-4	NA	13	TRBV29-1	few	CSVGDTGAEKLFF	TGCAGCGTGGGGGACACGGGAGCTGAAAAACTGTTTTTT
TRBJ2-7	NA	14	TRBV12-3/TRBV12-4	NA	CASSLGGPLYEQYF	TGTGCCAGCAGTTTAGGGGGGCCACTCTACGAGCAGTACTTC
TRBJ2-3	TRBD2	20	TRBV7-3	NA	CASSLLSRFSSGSSTRTQYF	TGTGCCAGCAGCTTATTATCGAGGTTTTCTAGCGGGAGTTCGACACGTACGCAGTATTTT
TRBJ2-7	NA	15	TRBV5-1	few	CASSLGVRIEEEQYF	TGCGCCAGCAGCTTAGGGGTCAGGATTGAGGAGGAGCAGTACTTC
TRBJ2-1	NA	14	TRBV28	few	CASSLVSRYNEQFF	TGTGCCAGCAGTTTAGTTAGCAGATACAATGAGCAGTTCTTC
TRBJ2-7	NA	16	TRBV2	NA	CASSAVEVKSSYEQYF	TGTGCCAGCAGTGCCGTAGAGGTCAAGAGCTCCTACGAGCAGTACTTC
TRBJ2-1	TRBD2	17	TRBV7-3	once	CASSLTIGTSGYNEQFF	TGTGCCAGCAGCTTAACCATCGGGACTAGCGGTTACAATGAGCAGTTCTTC
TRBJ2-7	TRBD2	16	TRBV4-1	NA	CASSRLGLAGPYEQYF	TGCGCCAGCAGCCGCCTCGGACTAGCGGGACCCTACGAGCAGTACTTC
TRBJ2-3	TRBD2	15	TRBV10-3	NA	CAITGLAGGPDTQYF	TGTGCCATCACCGGACTAGCGGGAGGGCCGGATACGCAGTATTTT
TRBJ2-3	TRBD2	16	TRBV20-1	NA	CSARPWTSGGRDTQYF	TGCAGTGCTAGACCGTGGACTAGCGGGGGCCGAGATACGCAGTATTTT
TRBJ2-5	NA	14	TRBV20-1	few	CSAYGAGIQETQYF	TGCAGTGCTTACGGGGCGGGAATCCAAGAGACCCAGTACTTC
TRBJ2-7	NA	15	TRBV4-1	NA	CASSQLSGLYYEQYF	TGCGCCAGCAGCCAGTTGTCAGGTCTTTACTACGAGCAGTACTTC
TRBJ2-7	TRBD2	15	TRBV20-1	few	CSAPPTSTQSYEQYF	TGCAGTGCTCCTCCGACTAGCACGCAGAGCTACGAGCAGTACTTC
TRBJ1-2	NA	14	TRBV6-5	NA	CASRPGRGIYGYTF	TGTGCCAGCAGACCCGGCCGAGGAATCTATGGCTACACCTTC
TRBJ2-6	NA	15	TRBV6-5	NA	CASSYAGSGANVLTF	TGTGCCAGCAGTTACGCGGGCTCTGGGGCCAACGTCCTGACTTTC
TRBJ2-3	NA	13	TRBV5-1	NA	CASSISSTDTQYF	TGCGCCAGCAGCATCAGCAGCACAGATACGCAGTATTTT
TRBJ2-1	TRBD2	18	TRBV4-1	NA	CASSPKFFSGESYNEQFF	TGCGCCAGCAGCCCCAAATTTTTTAGCGGGGAGTCCTACAATGAGCAGTTCTTC
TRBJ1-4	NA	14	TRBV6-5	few	CASTPLGAPEKLFF	TGTGCCAGTACTCCCCTGGGGGCGCCGGAAAAACTGTTTTTT
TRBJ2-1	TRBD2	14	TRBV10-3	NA	CAVRPGTNYNEQFF	TGTGCCGTCAGACCCGGGACTAACTACAATGAGCAGTTCTTC
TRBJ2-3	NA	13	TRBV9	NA	CASSPLFSGTQYF	TGTGCCAGCAGCCCCCTTTTCTCGGGGACGCAGTATTTT
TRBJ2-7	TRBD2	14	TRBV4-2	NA	CASSQDTSGYEQYF	TGTGCCAGCAGCCAAGATACTAGCGGCTACGAGCAGTACTTC
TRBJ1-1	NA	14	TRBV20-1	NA	CSASSLEGGTEAFF	TGCAGTGCTAGTTCCTTGGAGGGAGGGACTGAAGCTTTCTTT
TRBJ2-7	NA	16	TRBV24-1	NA	CATSDSGDGQHYEQYF	TGTGCCACCAGTGACTCTGGGGACGGGCAGCACTACGAGCAGTACTTC
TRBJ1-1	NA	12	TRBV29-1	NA	CSVDGGVTEAFF	TGCAGCGTTGATGGAGGGGTAACTGAAGCTTTCTTT
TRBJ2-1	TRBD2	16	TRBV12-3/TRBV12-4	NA	CASITLGGGSYNEQFF	TGTGCCAGCATAACCCTTGGGGGGGGCTCCTACAATGAGCAGTTCTTC
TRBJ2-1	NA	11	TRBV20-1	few	CSAVDDNEQFF	TGCAGTGCCGTTGATGACAATGAGCAGTTCTTC
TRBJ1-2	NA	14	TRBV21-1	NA	CASNWDRGNYGYTF	TGTGCCAGCAACTGGGACAGGGGGAACTATGGCTACACCTTC
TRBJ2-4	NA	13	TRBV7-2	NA	CASSRLQEGEQYF	TGTGCCAGCAGCCGCTTGCAAGAGGGGGAGCAGTACTTC
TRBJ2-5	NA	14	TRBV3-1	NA	CASSQGGIGETQYF	TGTGCCAGCAGCCAAGGGGGGATTGGGGAGACCCAGTACTTC
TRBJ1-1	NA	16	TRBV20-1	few	CSARQAGKLGNTEAFF	TGCAGTGCTAGACAGGCAGGGAAGTTAGGGAACACTGAAGCTTTCTTT
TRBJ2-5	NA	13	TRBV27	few	CASSFWGEETQYF	TGTGCCAGCAGTTTCTGGGGCGAAGAGACCCAGTACTTC